This T cell receptor beta chain was observed in a study of shared clonotypes between healthy human individuals. The overall study: The cohort had a couple of women and three men, ages 18 to 49.

V dropped 10 bases and J dropped 0 bases, with 7 bases sitting between them. The CDR3 contains 12 residues. The germline V gene has CDR1 MNHNS and CDR2 SASEGT. This clone was counted once. Samples underwent the assay at deep level. Original processing methods: Junction-only sequences produced by ImmunoSEQ had no quality scores, so filtering differed. The repertoire was sequenced with immunoSEQ multiplex PCR; TCRdb's copy has only in-frame clones and lacks some. V and J calls and clone size come straight from that table; D and trimming were deduced from the DNA. The sample lists about 1 million clones; about 75% were seen once.

This sequence was found in a man aged 18 to 29 in good health. Sequencing input: memory CD4+ T cells sorted from blood. The subset is: CD45RA-negative fraction. The chain has TRBV6-1 and TRBJ2-1; D is uncertain. CDR3 coding DNA: TGTGCCATCCTTGACTCCTACAATGAGCAGTTCTTC. Translated, it gives CAILDSYNEQFF.